A single sample gave rise to the 14 T cell receptor beta chains below, sequenced in a study of cytomegalovirus exposure and HLA in healthy donors. The PCR employed 60 Vbeta primers together with 13 Jbeta primers. Clones were sequenced by immunoSEQ multiplex PCR, and TCRdb holds only the in-frame ones, with some missing. The table has fewer than 200,000 clones, approximately 77% seen once. The sample taken for sequencing was PBMCs. The receptors were sampled from a man between 18 and 29 years old in good health and CMV-seronegative.

The CDR3 nucleotides read TGTGCCATCAGTGGGACAGCCAATAATGAAAAACTGTTTTTT. This gives the protein CAISGTANNEKLFF. The V gene is TRBV10-3, the J gene TRBJ1-4, with a tentative D call TRBD1 (6 bases). CDR3 length equals 14 residues. Trimming removed 4 bases at V and 4 bases at J, with 10 bases between. Per the germline V gene, CDR1 is ENHRY and CDR2 is SYGVKD.

The chain recombines TRBV19 with TRBJ1-2; 7 nucleotides align to TRBD1. This CDR3 spans 15 amino acids. Germline lookup yields CDR1 LNHDA and CDR2 SQIVND (reference sequence). V lost 7 bases to trimming and J lost 4 bases; unmatched junction nucleotides: 12. The CDR3 loop is CASTIGTAASYGYTF. The CDR3 DNA reads as TGTGCCAGTACCATCGGGACAGCTGCCAGCTATGGCTACACCTTC.

V usage is TRBV27 and J usage is TRBJ1-2; 7 bases agree with TRBD1. Germline CDR1 MNHEY, CDR2 SMNVEV (reference sequence). Germline trimming cut 4 bases from V and 7 bases from J; bases unmatched to any gene: 12. The CDR3 length is 15 residues. The CDR3 DNA follows: TGTGCCAGCAGTTCCCTGGGACAGTTAGGGTTTGGCTACACCTTC. It yields the protein CASSSLGQLGFGYTF.

About this clone: Compared with germline, one end of the junction differs, possibly owing to a read error. The J gene is TRBJ2-7, the V gene TRBV14, with 7 bases aligning to TRBD1. The CDR3 has 13 amino acids. Per the germline V gene, CDR1 is SGHDN and CDR2 is FVKESK. DNA of the CDR3: TGTGCCAGCAGCCAATTCACCGGGACAGCCCCTGTCTTC. It specifies CASSQFTGTAPVF.

Here the CDR3 reads CASGIQGLASNEQFF. In nucleotides, the CDR3 is TGCGCCAGCGGCATACAGGGACTAGCCTCCAATGAGCAGTTCTTC. V is TRBV5-1 and J is TRBJ2-1, with 9 bases lining up with TRBD2. This CDR3 spans 15 amino acids. CDR1 SGHRS and CDR2 YFSETQ come from the germline V gene. Losses at the gene ends were 7 bases for V and 6 bases for J; bases not matched to a gene: 11.

This clone was detected only a few times. The chain joins TRBV9 to TRBJ2-7; D unclear. The CDR3 is 14 amino acids. The V gene lost 7 bases and the J gene lost 0 bases, with 14 bases spanning the gap. Germline V lookup: CDR1 SGDLS, CDR2 YYNGEE. The CDR3: CASYRRRSSYEQYF. For the CDR3, the DNA is TGTGCCAGCTACCGGCGGCGCTCCTCCTACGAGCAGTACTTC.

This chain connects TRBV9 to TRBJ1-1, with unresolved D. The CDR3 extends over 12 amino acids. V lost 4 bases, J lost 5 bases, and 9 bases lay in between. The germline CDR1 and CDR2 sequences are SGDLS and YYNGEE. The CDR3 region is CASSSRGTEAFF. The CDR3 DNA reads as TGTGCCAGCAGCTCACGAGGGACTGAAGCTTTCTTT.

The rearrangement uses TRBV9 and TRBJ2-1; 9 nucleotides match TRBD2. CDR1 and CDR2 (germline): SGDLS, YYNGEE. There are 19 residues in the CDR3. With 0 bases clipped from V and 6 bases from J, the junction kept 16 bases outside the gene matches. CDR3 in DNA: TGTGCCAGCAGCGTAGAAGGGTCTAGCGGGATTGGATGGCGCAATGAGCAGTTCTTC. As protein: CASSVEGSSGIGWRNEQFF. The full variable domain, in which reference TRBV9 and TRBJ2-1 provide the parts outside the CDR3, is DSGVTQTPKHLITATGQRVTLRCSPRSGDLSVYWYQQSLDQGLQFLIQYYNGEERAKGNILERFSAQQFPDLHSELNLSSLELGDSALYFCASSVEGSSGIGWRNEQFFGPGTRLTVL.

The J gene is TRBJ1-1, the V gene TRBV19; 9 nucleotides agree with TRBD1. Germline V gene data show CDR1 as LNHDA and CDR2 as SQIVND (reference sequence). The CDR3 has 14 residues. J was trimmed by 4 bases and V by 6 bases; bases with no gene match: 6. The CDR3 spells CASRLDRGSTEAFF. CDR3 in DNA: TGTGCCAGTAGACTGGACAGGGGTAGCACTGAAGCTTTCTTT.

V is TRBV27 and J is TRBJ1-1, with D perhaps TRBD1 (6 bases). Germline CDR1 reads MNHEY; CDR2 reads SMNVEV (reference sequence). The CDR3 is 13 amino acids. Trimming took off 5 bases at V and 11 bases at J, with 18 bases between the two ends. The CDR3 nucleotides read TGTGCCAGCAGTACCTCTTACAGGGCGAGGGCTTTCTTT. The encoded protein is CASSTSYRARAFF.

The chain recombines TRBV7-2 with TRBJ2-3; D gene unclear. This CDR3 comprises 12 residues. Per the germline V gene, CDR1 is SGHTA and CDR2 is FQGNSA. Trimming removed 5 bases at V and 2 bases at J, with 5 bases between. CDR3 loop: CASSPSTDTQYF. The CDR3 DNA sequence: TGTGCCAGCAGCCCCTCCACAGATACGCAGTATTTT.

This clone was observed a handful of times. This rearrangement joins TRBV18 to TRBJ2-3; D not resolved. The CDR3 runs to 14 residues. CDR1 and CDR2 from the germline V gene are KGHSH and LQKENI. V was clipped by 2 bases and J by 2 bases, with 8 bases between them. The CDR3 loop is CASSPMQDTDTQYF. The CDR3 DNA reads TGTGCCAGCTCACCAATGCAGGACACAGATACGCAGTATTTT.

The V gene is TRBV2, the J gene TRBJ2-7; the D gene is possibly TRBD1 (6 bases). V was trimmed by 10 bases and J by 0 bases, leaving 16 bases between them. The CDR3 consists of 14 residues. Per germline, CDR1 SNHLY and CDR2 FYNNEI. The CDR3 reads CATQGQGSSYEQYF. In DNA form, the CDR3 reads TGTGCCACTCAGGGGCAGGGGAGCTCCTACGAGCAGTACTTC.

This chain joins TRBV10-1 and TRBJ2-7, with D perhaps matching TRBD2 (5 bases). V dropped 5 bases and J dropped 1 base, with 9 bases sitting between them. The CDR3 is 13 residues long. In germline, CDR1 is WNHNN, CDR2 SYGVQD (reference sequence). The CDR3 sequence: CASSQRGSYEQYF. The CDR3 DNA sequence: TGCGCCAGCAGTCAACGGGGTTCCTACGAGCAGTACTTC.